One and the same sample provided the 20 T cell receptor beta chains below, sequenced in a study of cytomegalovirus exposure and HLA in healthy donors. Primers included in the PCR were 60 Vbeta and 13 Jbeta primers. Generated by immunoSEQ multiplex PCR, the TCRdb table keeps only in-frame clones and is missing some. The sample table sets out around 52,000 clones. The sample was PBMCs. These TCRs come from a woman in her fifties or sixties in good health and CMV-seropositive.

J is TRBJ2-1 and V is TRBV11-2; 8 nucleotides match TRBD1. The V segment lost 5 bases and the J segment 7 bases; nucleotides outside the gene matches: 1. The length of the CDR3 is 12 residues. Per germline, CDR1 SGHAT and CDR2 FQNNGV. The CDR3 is CASSRQGNEQFF. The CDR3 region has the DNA TGTGCCAGCAGCCGACAGGGGAATGAGCAGTTCTTC.

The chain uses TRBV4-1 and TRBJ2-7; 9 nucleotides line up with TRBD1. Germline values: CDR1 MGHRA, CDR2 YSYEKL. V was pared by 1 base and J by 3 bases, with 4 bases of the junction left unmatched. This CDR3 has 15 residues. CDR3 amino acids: CASSQGDRADYEQYF. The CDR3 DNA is TGCGCCAGCAGCCAAGGGGACAGGGCTGACTACGAGCAGTACTTC.

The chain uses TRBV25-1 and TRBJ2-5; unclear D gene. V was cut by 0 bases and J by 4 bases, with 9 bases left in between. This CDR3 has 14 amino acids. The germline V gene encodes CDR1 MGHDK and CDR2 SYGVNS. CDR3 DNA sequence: TGTGCCAGCAGTGAATACAGACTTTTAGAGACCCAGTACTTC. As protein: CASSEYRLLETQYF.

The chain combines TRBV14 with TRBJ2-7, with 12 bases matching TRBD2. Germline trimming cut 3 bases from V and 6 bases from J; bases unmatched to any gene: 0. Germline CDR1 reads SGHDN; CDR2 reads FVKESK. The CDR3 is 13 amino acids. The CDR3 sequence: CASSQTSGSEQYF. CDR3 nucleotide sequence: TGTGCCAGCAGCCAGACTAGCGGGAGCGAGCAGTACTTC.

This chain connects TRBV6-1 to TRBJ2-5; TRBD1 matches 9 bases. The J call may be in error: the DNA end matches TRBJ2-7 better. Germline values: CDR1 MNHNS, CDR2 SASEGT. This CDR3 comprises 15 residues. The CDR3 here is CASFWRQGGSYEQYF. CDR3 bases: TGTGCCAGCTTTTGGAGACAGGGGGGTTCCTACGAGCAGTACTTC.

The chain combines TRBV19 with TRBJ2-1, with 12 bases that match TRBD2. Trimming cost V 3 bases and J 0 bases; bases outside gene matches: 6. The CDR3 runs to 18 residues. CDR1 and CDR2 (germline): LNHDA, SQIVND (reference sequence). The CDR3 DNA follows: TGTGCCAGTAGTATCTTGACTAGCGGGAGTGGCTCCTACAATGAGCAGTTCTTC. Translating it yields CASSILTSGSGSYNEQFF. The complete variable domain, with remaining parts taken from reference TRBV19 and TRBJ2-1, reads DGGITQSPKYLFRKEGQNVTLSCEQNLNHDAMYWYRQDPGQGLRLIYYSQIVNDFQKGDIAEGYSVSREKKESFPLTVTSAQKNPTAFYLCASSILTSGSGSYNEQFFGPGTRLTVL.

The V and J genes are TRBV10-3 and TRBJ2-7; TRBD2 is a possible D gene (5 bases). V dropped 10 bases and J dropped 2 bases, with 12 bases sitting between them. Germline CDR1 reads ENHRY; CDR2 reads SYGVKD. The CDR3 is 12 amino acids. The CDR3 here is CATGDTAYEQYF. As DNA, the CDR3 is TGTGCCACCGGGGATACAGCCTACGAGCAGTACTTC.

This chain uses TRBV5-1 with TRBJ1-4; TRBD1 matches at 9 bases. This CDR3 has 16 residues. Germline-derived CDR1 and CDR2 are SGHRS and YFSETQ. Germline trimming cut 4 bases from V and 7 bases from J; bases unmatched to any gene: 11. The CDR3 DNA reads TGCGCCAGCAGCCGGGCAGCCGGGACAGGGAGTGAAAAACTGTTTTTT. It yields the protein CASSRAAGTGSEKLFF.

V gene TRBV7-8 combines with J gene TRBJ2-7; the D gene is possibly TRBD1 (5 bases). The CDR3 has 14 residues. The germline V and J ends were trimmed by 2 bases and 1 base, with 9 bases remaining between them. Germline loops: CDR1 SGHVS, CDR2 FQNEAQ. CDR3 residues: CASSLFAGSYEQYF. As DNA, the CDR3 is TGTGCCAGCAGCTTATTCGCAGGGTCCTACGAGCAGTACTTC.

The CDR3 reads CASSPQHIYVSGEQYF. For the CDR3, the DNA is TGTGCCAGCAGTCCTCAGCATATTTACGTATCGGGCGAGCAGTACTTC. This rearrangement joins TRBV6-6 to TRBJ2-7; D not certain. The V gene lost 5 bases and the J gene lost 6 bases, with 23 bases spanning the gap. This CDR3 comprises 16 residues. Germline lookup yields CDR1 MNHNY and CDR2 SVGAGI (reference sequence).

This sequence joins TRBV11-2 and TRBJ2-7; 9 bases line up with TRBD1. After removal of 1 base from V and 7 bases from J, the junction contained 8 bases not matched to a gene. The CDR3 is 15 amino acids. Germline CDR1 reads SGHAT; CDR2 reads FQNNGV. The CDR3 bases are TGTGCCAGCAGCTTAGTGAGGACAGGGGCTGGAGAGCAGTACTTC. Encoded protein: CASSLVRTGAGEQYF.

The CDR3 region is CASDQGVGNQPQHF. CDR3 DNA: TGTGCCAGTGATCAGGGGGTTGGCAATCAGCCCCAGCATTTT. The gene calls are TRBV19 and TRBJ1-5, with 7 bases lining up with TRBD1. The germline gives CDR1 LNHDA, CDR2 SQIVND (reference sequence). This CDR3 has 14 amino acids. The trim removed 8 bases at V and 2 bases at J, leaving 6 bases unmatched.

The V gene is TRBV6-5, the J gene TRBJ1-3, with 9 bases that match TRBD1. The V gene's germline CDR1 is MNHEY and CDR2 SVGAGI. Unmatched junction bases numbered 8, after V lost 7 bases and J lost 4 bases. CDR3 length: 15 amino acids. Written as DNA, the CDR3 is TGTGCCAGCACCCAGGACAGGGGAGTCGGAAACACCATATATTTT. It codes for CASTQDRGVGNTIYF.

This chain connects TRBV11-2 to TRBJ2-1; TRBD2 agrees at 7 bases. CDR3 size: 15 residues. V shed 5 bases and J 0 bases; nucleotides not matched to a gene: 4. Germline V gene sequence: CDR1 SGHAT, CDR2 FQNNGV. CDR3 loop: CASSPRTSSYNEQFF. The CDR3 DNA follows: TGTGCCAGCAGCCCGCGGACTAGCTCCTACAATGAGCAGTTCTTC.

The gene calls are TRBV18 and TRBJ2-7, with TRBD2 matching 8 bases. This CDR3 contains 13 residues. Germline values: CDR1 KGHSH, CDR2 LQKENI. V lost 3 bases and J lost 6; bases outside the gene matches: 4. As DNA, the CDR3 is TGTGCCAGCTCACCGGGGACTAGTCGCGAGCAGTACTTC. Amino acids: CASSPGTSREQYF.

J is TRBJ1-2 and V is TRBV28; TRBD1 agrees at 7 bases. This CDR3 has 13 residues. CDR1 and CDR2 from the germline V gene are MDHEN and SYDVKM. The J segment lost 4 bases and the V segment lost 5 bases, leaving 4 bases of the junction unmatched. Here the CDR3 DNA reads TGTGCCAGCAGTCTCGGACAGGTCTATGGCTACACCTTC. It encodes CASSLGQVYGYTF.

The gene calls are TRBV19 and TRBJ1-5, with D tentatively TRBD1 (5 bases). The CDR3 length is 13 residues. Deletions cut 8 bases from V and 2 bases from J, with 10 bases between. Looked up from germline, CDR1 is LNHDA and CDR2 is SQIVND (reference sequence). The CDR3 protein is CASAGGGNQPQHF. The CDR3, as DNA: TGTGCCAGTGCCGGAGGGGGCAATCAGCCCCAGCATTTT.

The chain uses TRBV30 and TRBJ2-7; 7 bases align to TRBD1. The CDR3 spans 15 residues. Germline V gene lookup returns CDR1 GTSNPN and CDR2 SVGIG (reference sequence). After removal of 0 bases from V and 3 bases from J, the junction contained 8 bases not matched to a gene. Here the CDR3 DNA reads TGTGCCTGGAGTGTAGGGGTAGGGGGCTACTACGAGCAGTACTTC. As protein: CAWSVGVGGYYEQYF.

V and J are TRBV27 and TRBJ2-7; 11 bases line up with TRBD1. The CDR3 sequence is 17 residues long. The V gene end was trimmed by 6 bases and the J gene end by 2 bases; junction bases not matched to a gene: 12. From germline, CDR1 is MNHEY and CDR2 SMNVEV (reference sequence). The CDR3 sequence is CASSYTRPGQGAYEQYF. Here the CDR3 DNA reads TGTGCCAGCAGCTACACCAGACCGGGACAGGGGGCCTACGAGCAGTACTTC.

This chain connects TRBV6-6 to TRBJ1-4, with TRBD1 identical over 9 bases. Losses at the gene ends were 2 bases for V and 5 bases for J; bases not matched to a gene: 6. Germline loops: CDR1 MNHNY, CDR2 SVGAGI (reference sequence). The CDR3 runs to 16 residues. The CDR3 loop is CASSYGTGRGNEKLFF. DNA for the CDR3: TGTGCCAGCAGTTACGGGACAGGGCGGGGAAATGAAAAACTGTTTTTT.